The present entry profiles one T cell receptor beta chain with its context. These data are taken from a study of technical replicates of blood from four donors. Germline lookup yields CDR1 GTSNPN and CDR2 SVGIG (reference sequence). Trimming cost V 2 bases and J 9 bases, with 14 bases left between them. There are 12 residues in the CDR3. Clones were sequenced by immunoSEQ multiplex PCR, and TCRdb holds only the in-frame ones, with some missing. The table includes about 83,000 clones, roughly 92% detected once. Sequenced material: T cells isolated from PBMCs. The chain links TRBV30 to TRBJ2-7; D might be TRBD1 (6 bases). The TCR sequence derives from a human donor in good health. The chain's CDR3 is CAWSTQGTWQYF. The DNA of the CDR3 is TGTGCCTGGAGTACTCAGGGGACGTGGCAGTACTTC.